The following is a T cell receptor beta chain sequence with its context. Antigen: not known. This entry comes from a study of cytomegalovirus exposure and HLA in healthy donors. Whole-study findings and limits: Common viral pathogens (according to a later analysis) appeared linked to several of the most significant clusters. A link between a missense DCLRE1C variant and TCR beta V- and J-gene trimming emerged from a later analysis. Per a prior analysis, the majority of TCR beta V segments were productive roughly 90% or roughly 30% of the time.

The CDR3 runs 14 residues. Germline V lookup: CDR1 LNHNV, CDR2 YYDKDF (reference sequence). The V and J ends lost 6 bases and 10 bases, in that order; junction bases with no gene match: 10. The study ran its PCR with 60 Vbeta and 13 Jbeta primers. Sequencing was performed with immunoSEQ multiplex PCR; in TCRdb, only in-frame clones are kept and a portion is missing. The sample carries just over 150,000 clones, 75% to 90% recorded once. The source of this sequence is a woman aged 18 to 35 in good health and CMV-seronegative. The sequenced sample was PBMCs. V is TRBV15 and J is TRBJ2-2; 8 bases line up with TRBD2. The CDR3 DNA reads as TGTGCCACCAGGAAGATAGCGGGACAAAAGGAGCTGTTTTTT. Protein sequence: CATRKIAGQKELFF.